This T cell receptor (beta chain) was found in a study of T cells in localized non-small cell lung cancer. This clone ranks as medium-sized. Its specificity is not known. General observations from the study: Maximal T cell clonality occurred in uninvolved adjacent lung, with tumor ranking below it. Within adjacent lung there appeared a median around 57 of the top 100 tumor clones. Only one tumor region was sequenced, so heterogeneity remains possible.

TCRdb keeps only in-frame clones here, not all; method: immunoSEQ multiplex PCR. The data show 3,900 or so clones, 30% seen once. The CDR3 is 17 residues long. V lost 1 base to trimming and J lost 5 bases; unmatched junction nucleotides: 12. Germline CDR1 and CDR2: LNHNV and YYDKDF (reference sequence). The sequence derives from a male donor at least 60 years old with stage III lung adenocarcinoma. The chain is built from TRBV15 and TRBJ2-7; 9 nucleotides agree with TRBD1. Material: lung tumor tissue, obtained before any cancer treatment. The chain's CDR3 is CATSRAPPGQGEDEQYF. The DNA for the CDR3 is TGTGCCACCAGCAGAGCGCCGCCGGGACAGGGTGAGGACGAGCAGTACTTC.